This TCR beta chain was identified during a study of high-grade serous ovarian cancer treatment subgroups. Study-level information: Samples averaged around 13,000 reads and approximately 7,000 unique TCR beta rearrangements. Study observations and caveats: Repertoire similarity ranged about 0.095 to 0.8 between tumors of one patient.

As to this clone: Its specificity is not known.

The tumor samples were collected prior to definitive surgery or chemotherapy. This CDR3 is built from 15 residues. The junction had 4 bases not matched to a gene; V was cut back by 1 base and J by 2 bases. Germline V CDR1 and CDR2: SGHTS, YDEGEE. Clones were read by immunoSEQ multiplex PCR, and TCRdb kept only the in-frame ones, dropping some. Here the sample spans about 16,000 clones, approximately 71% being singletons. This receptor was obtained from a human donor with high-grade serous ovarian cancer. The chain has TRBV5-8 and TRBJ1-2; 8 bases are shared with TRBD1. The sequencing sample was made of tumor tissue. CDR3 protein: CASSLKAGGNYGYTF. In nucleotides, the CDR3 is TGTGCCAGCAGCTTGAAGGCAGGGGGCAACTATGGCTACACCTTC. Based on the CDR3 plus reference TRBV5-8 and TRBJ1-2, the full variable domain is EAGVTQSPTHLIKTRGQQATLRCSPISGHTSVYWYQQALGLGLQFLLWYDEGEERNRGNFPPRFSGRQFPNYSSELNVNALELEDSALYLCASSLKAGGNYGYTFGSGTRLTVV.